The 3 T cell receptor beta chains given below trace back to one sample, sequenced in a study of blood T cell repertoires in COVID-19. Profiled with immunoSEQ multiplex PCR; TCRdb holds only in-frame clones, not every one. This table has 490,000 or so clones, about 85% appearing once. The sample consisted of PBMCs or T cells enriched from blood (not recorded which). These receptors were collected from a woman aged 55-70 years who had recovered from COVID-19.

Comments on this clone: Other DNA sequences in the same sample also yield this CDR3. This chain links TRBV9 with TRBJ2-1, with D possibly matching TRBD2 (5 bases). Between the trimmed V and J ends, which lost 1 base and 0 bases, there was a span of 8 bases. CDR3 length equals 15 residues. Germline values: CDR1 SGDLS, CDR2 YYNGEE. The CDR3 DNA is TGTGCCAGCAGCGTAAGCGGTAGCTCCTACAATGAGCAGTTCTTC. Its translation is CASSVSGSSYNEQFF.

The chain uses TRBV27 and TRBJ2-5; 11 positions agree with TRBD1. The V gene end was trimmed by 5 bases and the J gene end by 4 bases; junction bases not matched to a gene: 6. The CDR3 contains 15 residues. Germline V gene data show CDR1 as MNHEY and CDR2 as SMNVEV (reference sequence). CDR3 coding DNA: TGTGCCAGCAGTACATGGGGACAGGGGGGAGAGACCCAGTACTTC. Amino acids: CASSTWGQGGETQYF.

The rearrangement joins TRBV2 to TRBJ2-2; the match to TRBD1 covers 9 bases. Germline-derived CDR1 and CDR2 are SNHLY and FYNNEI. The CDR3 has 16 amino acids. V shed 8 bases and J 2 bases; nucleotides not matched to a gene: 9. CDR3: CASGFLTGGNTGELFF. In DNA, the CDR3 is TGTGCCAGCGGATTTTTAACAGGGGGCAACACCGGGGAGCTGTTTTTT.